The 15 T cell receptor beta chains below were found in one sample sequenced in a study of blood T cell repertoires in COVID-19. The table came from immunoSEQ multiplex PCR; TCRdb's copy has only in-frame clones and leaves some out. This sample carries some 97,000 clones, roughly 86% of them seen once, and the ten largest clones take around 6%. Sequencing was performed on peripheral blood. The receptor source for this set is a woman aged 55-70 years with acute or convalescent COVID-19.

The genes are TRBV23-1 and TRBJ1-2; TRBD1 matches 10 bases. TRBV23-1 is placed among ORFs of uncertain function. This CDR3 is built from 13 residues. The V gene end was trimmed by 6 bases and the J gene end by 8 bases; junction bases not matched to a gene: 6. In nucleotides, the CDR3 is TGCGCCAGCAGCCGACAGGGGGCAGGGGGCTACACCTTC. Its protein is CASSRQGAGGYTF.

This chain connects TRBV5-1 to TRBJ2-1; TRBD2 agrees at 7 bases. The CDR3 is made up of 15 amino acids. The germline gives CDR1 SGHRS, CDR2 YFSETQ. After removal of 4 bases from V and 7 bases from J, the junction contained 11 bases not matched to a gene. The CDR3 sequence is CASSILASDTNEQFF. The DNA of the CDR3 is TGCGCCAGCAGCATACTAGCGTCAGATACTAATGAGCAGTTCTTC.

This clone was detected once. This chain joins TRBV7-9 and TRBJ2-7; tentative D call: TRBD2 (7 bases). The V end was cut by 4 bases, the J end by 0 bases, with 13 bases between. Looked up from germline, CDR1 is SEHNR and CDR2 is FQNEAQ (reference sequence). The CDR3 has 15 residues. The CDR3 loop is CASSSGEGSSYEQYV. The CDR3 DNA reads TGTGCCAGCAGCTCAGGGGAGGGGAGCTCCTACGAGCAGTACGTC.

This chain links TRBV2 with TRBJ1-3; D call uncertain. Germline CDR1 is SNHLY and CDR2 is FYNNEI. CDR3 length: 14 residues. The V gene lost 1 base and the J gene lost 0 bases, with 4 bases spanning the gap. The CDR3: CASSEGHSGNTIYF. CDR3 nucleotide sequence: TGTGCCAGCAGTGAAGGGCACTCTGGAAACACCATATATTTT.

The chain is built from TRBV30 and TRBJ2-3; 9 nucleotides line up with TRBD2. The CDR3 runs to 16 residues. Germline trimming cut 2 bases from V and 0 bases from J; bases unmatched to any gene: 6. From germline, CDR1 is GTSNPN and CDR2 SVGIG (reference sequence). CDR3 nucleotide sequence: TGTGCCTGGAGTTCCGGGACTAGCATTAGCACAGATACGCAGTATTTT. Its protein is CAWSSGTSISTDTQYF.

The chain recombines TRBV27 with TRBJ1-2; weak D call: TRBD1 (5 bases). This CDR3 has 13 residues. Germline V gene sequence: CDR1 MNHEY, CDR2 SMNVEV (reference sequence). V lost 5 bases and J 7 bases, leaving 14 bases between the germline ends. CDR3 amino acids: CASSLGHTSGYTF. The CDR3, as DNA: TGTGCCAGCAGTCTCGGACATACCTCTGGCTACACCTTC.

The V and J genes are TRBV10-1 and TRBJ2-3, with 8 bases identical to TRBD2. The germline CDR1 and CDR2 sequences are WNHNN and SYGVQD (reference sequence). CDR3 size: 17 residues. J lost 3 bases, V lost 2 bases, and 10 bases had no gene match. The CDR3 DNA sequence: TGCGCCAGCAGTGAGAGAGTGAGCGGGAGCGGAACAGATACGCAGTATTTT. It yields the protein CASSERVSGSGTDTQYF.

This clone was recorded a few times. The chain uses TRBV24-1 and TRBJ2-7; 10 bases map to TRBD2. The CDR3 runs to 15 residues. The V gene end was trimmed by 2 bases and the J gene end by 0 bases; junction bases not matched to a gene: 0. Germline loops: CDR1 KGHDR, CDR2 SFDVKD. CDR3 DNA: TGTGCCACCAGTGATTGGACTAGCGGCTCCTACGAGCAGTACGTC. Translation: CATSDWTSGSYEQYV.

The CDR3 reads CASSLDQGTEAFF. The CDR3 nucleotides read TGTGCCAGCAGCTTGGATCAGGGCACTGAAGCTTTCTTT. The V gene is TRBV7-9, the J gene TRBJ1-1, with D maybe TRBD1 (5 bases). V was cut by 3 bases and J by 4 bases, with 9 bases left in between. Germline V CDR1 and CDR2: SEHNR, FQNEAQ (reference sequence). This CDR3 is built from 13 residues.

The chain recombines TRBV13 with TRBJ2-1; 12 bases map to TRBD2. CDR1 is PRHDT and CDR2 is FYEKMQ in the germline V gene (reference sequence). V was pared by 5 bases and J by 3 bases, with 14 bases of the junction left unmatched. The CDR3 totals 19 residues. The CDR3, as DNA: TGTGCCAGCAGCCGCCCGGGACTAGCGGGCGCGTCAATCTACAATGAGCAGTTCTTC. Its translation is CASSRPGLAGASIYNEQFF.

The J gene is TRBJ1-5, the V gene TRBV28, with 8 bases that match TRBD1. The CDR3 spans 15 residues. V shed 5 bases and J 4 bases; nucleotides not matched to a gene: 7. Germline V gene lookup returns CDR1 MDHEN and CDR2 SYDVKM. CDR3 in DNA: TGTGCCAGCAGTCAAAGACAGGGGAGAAATCAGCCCCAGCATTTT. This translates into CASSQRQGRNQPQHF. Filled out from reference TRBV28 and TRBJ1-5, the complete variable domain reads DVKVTQSSRYLVKRTGEKVFLECVQDMDHENMFWYRQDPGLGLRLIYFSYDVKMKEKGDIPEGYSVSREKKERFSLILESASTNQTSMYLCASSQRQGRNQPQHFGDGTRLSIL.

The CDR3 nucleotides are TGTGCCAGCAGTTTATGGGGACAGGGCAATCAGCCCCAGCATTTT. It is translated as CASSLWGQGNQPQHF. The J gene is TRBJ1-5, the V gene TRBV28; TRBD1 matches at 8 bases. The CDR3 is 15 residues long. Per germline, CDR1 MDHEN and CDR2 SYDVKM. V shed 0 bases, J shed 2 bases, and the junction held 0 bases outside the gene matches. Using reference TRBV28 and TRBJ1-5 for the parts outside the CDR3, the full variable domain is DVKVTQSSRYLVKRTGEKVFLECVQDMDHENMFWYRQDPGLGLRLIYFSYDVKMKEKGDIPEGYSVSREKKERFSLILESASTNQTSMYLCASSLWGQGNQPQHFGDGTRLSIL.

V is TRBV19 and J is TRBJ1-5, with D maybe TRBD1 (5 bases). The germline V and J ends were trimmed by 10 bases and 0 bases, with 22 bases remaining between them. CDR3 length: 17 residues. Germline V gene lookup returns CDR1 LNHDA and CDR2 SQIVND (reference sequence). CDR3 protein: CATTDPTASYSNQPQHF. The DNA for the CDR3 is TGTGCCACCACCGACCCGACAGCCAGCTATAGCAATCAGCCCCAGCATTTT.

CDR3 loop: CASTVGGLGYTF. The CDR3 bases are TGTGCCAGCACCGTTGGAGGGCTCGGCTACACCTTC. This chain uses TRBV2 with TRBJ1-2, with D uncertain. Germline V gene lookup returns CDR1 SNHLY and CDR2 FYNNEI. V lost 7 bases, J lost 8 bases, and 14 bases lay in between. This CDR3 spans 12 amino acids.

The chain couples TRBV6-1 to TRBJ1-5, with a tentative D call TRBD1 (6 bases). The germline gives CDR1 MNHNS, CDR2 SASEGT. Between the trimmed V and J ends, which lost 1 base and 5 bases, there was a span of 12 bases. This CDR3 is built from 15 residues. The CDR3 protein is CASSEGWGRDQPQHF. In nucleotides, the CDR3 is TGTGCCAGCAGTGAAGGTTGGGGGCGCGATCAGCCCCAGCATTTT.